The 11 T cell receptor beta chains given below trace back to one sample, sequenced in a study of blood T cell repertoires in COVID-19. The data were produced by immunoSEQ multiplex PCR, yet TCRdb's version contains in-frame clones alone and is incomplete. The sample includes 65,000 to 90,000 clones, less than 80% seen only once; the top ten take around 27%. The material sequenced was peripheral blood. Receptors originate from a man in his fifties or sixties with active or convalescent COVID-19.

There are a few counts of this clone. The rearrangement uses TRBV30 and TRBJ2-4; weak D call: TRBD2 (5 bases). Trimming cost V 3 bases and J 2 bases, with 11 bases left between them. Per germline, CDR1 GTSNPN and CDR2 SVGIG (reference sequence). This CDR3 region has 14 residues. CDR3 amino acids: CAWSPGKSKNIQYF. The CDR3 DNA follows: TGTGCCTGGAGCCCCGGGAAGTCCAAAAACATTCAGTACTTC. Filled out from reference TRBV30 and TRBJ2-4, the complete variable domain reads SQTIHQWPATLVQPVGSPLSLECTVEGTSNPNLYWYRQAAGRGLQLLFYSVGIGQISSEVPQNLSASRPQDRQFILSSKKLLLSDSGFYLCAWSPGKSKNIQYFGAGTRLSVL.

The chain carries TRBV7-8 and TRBJ2-6, with D maybe TRBD1 (6 bases). This CDR3 comprises 18 residues. Between the trimmed V and J ends, which lost 0 bases and 4 bases, there was a span of 16 bases. The germline V gene has CDR1 SGHVS and CDR2 FQNEAQ. CDR3 coding DNA: TGTGCCAGCAGCTTAGCCTGGGACATCCGCGGCGGGGCCAACGTCCTGACTTTC. It translates to CASSLAWDIRGGANVLTF.

The V call is TRBV6-6, the J call TRBJ2-3; 10 bases map to TRBD2. Germline CDR1 and CDR2: MNHNY and SVGAGI (reference sequence). V lost 3 bases to trimming and J lost 4 bases; unmatched junction nucleotides: 7. There are 16 residues in the CDR3. The chain's CDR3 is CASSYQRGGGADTQYF. In nucleotides, the CDR3 is TGTGCCAGCAGTTATCAGCGGGGGGGCGGGGCAGATACGCAGTATTTT.

The chain recombines TRBV12-3 or TRBV12-4 with TRBJ1-1, with 10 bases lining up with TRBD1. The CDR3 sequence is 13 residues long. V lost 5 bases to trimming and J lost 4 bases; unmatched junction nucleotides: 1. Here the CDR3 reads CASSDRGLTEAFF. For the CDR3, the DNA is TGTGCCAGCAGTGACAGGGGGCTCACTGAAGCTTTCTTT.

V gene TRBV2 combines with J gene TRBJ2-1; 10 nucleotides match TRBD2. Germline values: CDR1 SNHLY, CDR2 FYNNEI. This CDR3 is 12 amino acids long. Trimming removed 10 bases from V and 7 bases from J; junction bases left unmatched: 4. The chain's CDR3 is CATQREGNEQFF. The DNA of the CDR3 is TGTGCCACCCAGCGGGAGGGGAATGAGCAGTTCTTC. Looking up the rest from reference TRBV2 and TRBJ2-1 gives the full variable domain: EPEVTQTPSHQVTQMGQEVILRCVPISNHLYFYWYRQILGQKVEFLVSFYNNEISEKSEIFDDQFSVERPDGSNFTLKIRSTKLEDSAMYFCATQREGNEQFFGPGTRLTVL.

This clone was observed a single time. V gene TRBV20-1 combines with J gene TRBJ1-2; 12 bases are a match to TRBD1. J gave up 4 bases and V 3 bases, and 9 bases lay outside the gene matches. Looked up from germline, CDR1 is DFQATT and CDR2 is SNEGSKA (reference sequence). This CDR3 contains 16 residues. CDR3: CSASSRDRGHGYGYTF. The CDR3 region has the DNA TGCAGTGCTAGTAGCCGGGACAGGGGGCATGGCTATGGCTACACCTTC.

The rearrangement joins TRBV4-1 to TRBJ1-2; TRBD1 aligns across 9 bases. Germline V CDR1 and CDR2: MGHRA, YSYEKL. The CDR3 runs 13 residues. Germline trimming cut 8 bases from V and 7 bases from J; bases unmatched to any gene: 8. The CDR3 bases are TGCGCCAGCTTTCCCGGGACAGGGAGTGGCTACACCTTC. This codes for CASFPGTGSGYTF.

The sample holds a few counts of this clone. In the same sample, other DNA sequences code for this CDR3. The V call is TRBV2, the J call TRBJ1-6; D is undetermined. Deletions cut 1 base from V and 4 bases from J, with 5 bases between. CDR1 SNHLY and CDR2 FYNNEI come from the germline V gene. This CDR3 spans 14 amino acids. The CDR3 bases are TGTGCCAGCAGTGAAGGCCAGTATAATTCACCCCTCCACTTT. Translation: CASSEGQYNSPLHF.

This clone has more than one count but fewer than ten. J is TRBJ1-6 and V is TRBV14, with TRBD1 identical over 9 bases. V lost 4 bases, J lost 13 bases, and 11 bases stayed unmatched. Germline CDR1 and CDR2: SGHDN and FVKESK. The CDR3 is 15 amino acids. The DNA of the CDR3 is TGTGCCAGCAGCCTTGCGGGACAGGGACTTTGGCCCCTCCACTTT. This sequence encodes CASSLAGQGLWPLHF.

The rearrangement uses TRBV12-3 or TRBV12-4 and TRBJ2-1; maybe TRBD2 (5 bases). The CDR3 length is 13 residues. V was clipped by 5 bases and J by 8 bases, with 13 bases between them. The chain's CDR3 is CASSIDPGDEQFF. The CDR3 region has the DNA TGTGCCAGCAGTATCGACCCCGGGGATGAGCAGTTCTTC.

The rearrangement uses TRBV6-5 and TRBJ2-5; no definite D call. The CDR3 spans 15 residues. The germline CDR1 and CDR2 sequences are MNHEY and SVGAGI. Trimming shortened V by 0 bases and J by 5 bases, and 13 bases separated the two germline ends. The CDR3 reads CASSYSGTAGETQYF. The CDR3 coding sequence is TGTGCCAGCAGTTACTCGGGCACCGCAGGCGAGACCCAGTACTTC.